One TCR beta chain is described in this entry. Its target is unknown. TCRdb recomputed calls from the 5' RACE reads with MiXCR, one row per CDR3 protein. The sample lists under 300,000 distinct CDR3 sequences, approximately 11% occurring once. This specimen belongs to a study of identical twins. Regarding the study as a whole: It was out-of-frame TCR alpha sharing in monozygotic twins that models underestimated. Findings came from cross-sectional statistics, without long-term follow-up of donors. Beta out-of-frame sequences showed weaker excess sharing between twins.

After removal of 5 bases from V and 2 bases from J, the junction contained 3 bases not matched to a gene. The CDR3 is made up of 14 amino acids. Germline V gene data show CDR1 as SGHAT and CDR2 as FQNNGV. A further study also used this sample, focusing on yellow fever vaccine responses in identical twins. That work contributes: Reportedly, twins showed a vaccine T cell response that looked partly convergent and partly personalized.

The rearrangement joins TRBV11-2 to TRBJ1-5, with 7 bases lining up with TRBD1. The sequenced sample was memory (CD45RO+) T cells sorted from blood. This clonotype was obtained from a young woman in good health. The CDR3 protein is CASSKGTGNQPQHF. As DNA, the CDR3 is TGTGCCAGCAGCAAAGGGACAGGCAATCAGCCCCAGCATTTT.